What follows are 30 T cell receptor beta chains derived from one specimen sequenced in a study of cytomegalovirus exposure and HLA in healthy donors. It was with 60 Vbeta and 13 Jbeta primers that the PCR ran. Profiling relied on immunoSEQ multiplex PCR, and the TCRdb table lists in-frame clones only, not all of them. Of 130,000 or so clones in the sample, less than 85% were seen once. The material sequenced was PBMCs. Every receptor here comes from a man between 40 and 49 years old in good health and CMV-seronegative.

This chain links TRBV5-5 with TRBJ2-7; D call uncertain. Per the germline V gene, CDR1 is SGHKS and CDR2 is YYEKEE (reference sequence). This CDR3 comprises 12 residues. The V end lost 4 bases, the J end lost 5 bases, and 10 bases lay between the germline ends. CDR3 protein: CASSLLQNEQYF. The CDR3 nucleotides are TGTGCCAGCAGCCTGTTGCAGAACGAGCAGTACTTC.

The chain is built from TRBV2 and TRBJ2-6; D not resolved. V lost 7 bases to trimming and J lost 4 bases, with 20 bases between them. This CDR3 region has 17 residues. Germline lookup yields CDR1 SNHLY and CDR2 FYNNEI. CDR3 DNA sequence: TGTGCCAGCAAGGCTCCCCGTTCGGGTCGAGGGGCCAACGTCCTGACTTTC. Translation: CASKAPRSGRGANVLTF.

This sequence joins TRBV18 and TRBJ2-3; a possible D gene is TRBD2 (6 bases). CDR1 KGHSH and CDR2 LQKENI come from the germline V gene. Trimming shortened V by 2 bases and J by 1 base, and 19 bases separated the two germline ends. The CDR3 has 18 residues. CDR3 sequence: CASSPFRGRGEGTDTQYF. CDR3 bases: TGTGCCAGCTCACCATTTCGGGGGAGAGGCGAAGGCACAGATACGCAGTATTTT.

This chain connects TRBV5-4 to TRBJ2-1, with TRBD2 identical over 9 bases. This CDR3 contains 15 residues. The V and J ends lost 4 bases and 9 bases, in that order; junction bases with no gene match: 11. CDR1 and CDR2 (germline): SGHNT, YYREEE (reference sequence). The CDR3 is CASSPGVAGVFEQFF. Here the CDR3 DNA reads TGTGCCAGCAGCCCTGGAGTAGCGGGGGTTTTTGAGCAGTTCTTC.

CDR3 in amino acids: CASSVTGLGNTIYF. As DNA, the CDR3 is TGTGCCAGCAGCGTGACAGGGTTGGGAAACACCATATATTTT. V usage is TRBV9 and J usage is TRBJ1-3, with 7 bases lining up with TRBD1. V lost 2 bases and J lost 4; bases outside the gene matches: 3. CDR3 length: 14 residues. The germline V gene encodes CDR1 SGDLS and CDR2 YYNGEE.

J is TRBJ2-5 and V is TRBV7-9; 12 bases match TRBD2. The tail of the sequence fits TRBJ2-7 better, so the J call may be wrong. The germline V gene encodes CDR1 SEHNR and CDR2 FQNEAQ (reference sequence). The CDR3 contains 15 residues. The CDR3 is CASSSSGRGGYEQYF. CDR3 DNA sequence: TGTGCCAGCAGCTCTAGCGGGAGGGGTGGCTACGAGCAGTACTTC.

The chain joins TRBV15 to TRBJ2-3; D is undetermined. The V gene's germline CDR1 is LNHNV and CDR2 YYDKDF (reference sequence). This CDR3 is 15 amino acids long. Trimming cost V 0 bases and J 0 bases, with 7 bases left between them. The chain's CDR3 is CATSRDPRSTDTQYF. CDR3 nucleotides: TGTGCCACCAGCAGAGATCCCCGTAGCACAGATACGCAGTATTTT.

The rearrangement joins TRBV29-1 to TRBJ1-2; TRBD1 agrees at 10 bases. Germline V gene sequence: CDR1 SQVTM, CDR2 ANQGSEA. V was clipped by 5 bases and J by 8 bases; unmatched bases: 17. The CDR3 runs 16 residues. The CDR3 nucleotides read TGCAGCGTTCGCCACCCCCCCGACAGGGGGCAGGGAGGCTACACCTTC. Translating gives CSVRHPPDRGQGGYTF.

This chain joins TRBV5-1 and TRBJ2-7; TRBD2 agrees at 16 bases. Germline V gives CDR1 SGHRS, CDR2 YFSETQ. CDR3 size: 16 residues. V shed 3 bases, J shed 6 bases, and the junction held 6 bases outside the gene matches. In DNA, the CDR3 is TGCGCCAGCAGCTCCCAGGGACTAGCGGGAGGGACCGAGCAGTACTTC. This sequence encodes CASSSQGLAGGTEQYF. Full variable domain (outside the CDR3, taken from reference TRBV5-1 and TRBJ2-7): KAGVTQTPRYLIKTRGQQVTLSCSPISGHRSVSWYQQTPGQGLQFLFEYFSETQRNKGNFPGRFSGRQFSNSRSEMNVSTLELGDSALYLCASSSQGLAGGTEQYFGPGTRLTVT.

The CDR3 DNA reads TGCGCCAGCAGCCAAGAGCTACTAGCGGGGGTCTCCTACGAGCAGTACTTC. This translates into CASSQELLAGVSYEQYF. The rearrangement uses TRBV4-3 and TRBJ2-7; 11 bases map to TRBD2. The CDR3 runs to 17 residues. The germline V gene has CDR1 LGHNA and CDR2 YSLEER. The trim removed 0 bases at V and 0 bases at J, leaving 4 bases unmatched.

The chain links TRBV7-9 to TRBJ2-5; 13 positions match TRBD2. Germline V gene data show CDR1 as SEHNR and CDR2 as FQNEAQ (reference sequence). The CDR3 covers 15 residues. J lost 3 bases, V lost 5 bases, and 3 bases had no gene match. The CDR3 DNA sequence: TGTGCCAGCAGCCATGGACTAGCGGGAGAAGAGACCCAGTACTTC. It yields the protein CASSHGLAGEETQYF.

The chain is built from TRBV7-5 and TRBJ1-5; the tabulated D call, TRBD1, remains unverified against the DNA. TRBV7-5 is designated a pseudogene. The CDR3 is 17 amino acids. CDR3 amino acids: CARSLCPGQGKFQPQHF. CDR3 in DNA: TGTGCCAGAAGCTTATGTCCGGGACAGGGGAAGTTTCAGCCCCAGCATTTT.

The chain combines TRBV9 with TRBJ2-2; D uncertain. The V gene lost 2 bases and the J gene lost 0 bases, with 11 bases spanning the gap. The V gene's germline CDR1 is SGDLS and CDR2 YYNGEE. The CDR3 extends over 16 amino acids. The CDR3 DNA is TGTGCCAGCAGCGTTCCATCTAGTCCGAACACCGGGGAGCTGTTTTTT. This sequence encodes CASSVPSSPNTGELFF.

The chain joins TRBV7-2 to TRBJ1-6; D possibly corresponds to TRBD1 (5 bases). This CDR3 is built from 15 residues. V shed 2 bases and J shed 10 bases, with 15 bases lying between them. The germline CDR1 and CDR2 sequences are SGHTA and FQGNSA. The CDR3 sequence is CASSLSGQGGSPLHF. CDR3 sequence (DNA): TGTGCCAGCAGCTTATCGGGTCAGGGAGGGTCACCCCTCCACTTT.

The chain links TRBV27 to TRBJ1-2, with TRBD1 identical over 11 bases. Germline V CDR1 and CDR2: MNHEY, SMNVEV (reference sequence). V shed 4 bases, J shed 3 bases, and the junction held 7 bases outside the gene matches. CDR3 length equals 16 residues. CDR3 DNA sequence: TGTGCCAGCAGTTCATGGGGACAGGGGGGCTACTATGGCTACACCTTC. It codes for CASSSWGQGGYYGYTF.

This clone was seen only a few times. The chain uses TRBV5-1 and TRBJ2-4; 8 bases fit TRBD1. CDR3 length: 17 residues. V was clipped by 0 bases and J by 0 bases; unmatched bases: 5. Germline V gene lookup returns CDR1 SGHRS and CDR2 YFSETQ. In DNA form, the CDR3 reads TGCGCCAGCAGCTTGGGGACAGGGACCAAAGCCAAAAACATTCAGTACTTC. It yields the protein CASSLGTGTKAKNIQYF.

J is TRBJ2-3 and V is TRBV10-3; 8 bases line up with TRBD2. Germline CDR1 reads ENHRY; CDR2 reads SYGVKD. J was trimmed by 1 base and V by 0 bases; bases with no gene match: 0. The CDR3 runs 15 residues. This chain's CDR3 is CAISESRGGTDTQYF. The CDR3 DNA is TGTGCCATCAGTGAGTCGCGGGGGGGCACAGATACGCAGTATTTT.

The V call is TRBV30, the J call TRBJ2-1, with 11 bases aligning to TRBD2. Germline V gives CDR1 GTSNPN, CDR2 SVGIG (reference sequence). The CDR3 runs 15 residues. The V segment lost 2 bases and the J segment 2 bases; nucleotides outside the gene matches: 2. For the CDR3, the DNA is TGTGCCTGGAGTCCGGGACTAGCGGCCTACAATGAGCAGTTCTTC. Encoded protein: CAWSPGLAAYNEQFF.

V usage is TRBV6-5 and J usage is TRBJ2-4, with TRBD2 identical over 11 bases. V was pared by 6 bases and J by 4 bases, with 5 bases of the junction left unmatched. The CDR3 has 15 amino acids. CDR1 is MNHEY, CDR2 SVGAGI, per germline. The DNA of the CDR3 is TGTGCCAGCAGCACCAGGACTAGCGGGAAAAACATTCAGTACTTC. It codes for CASSTRTSGKNIQYF.

V and J are TRBV7-8 and TRBJ2-3; 13 bases are a match to TRBD2. The V gene end was trimmed by 4 bases and the J gene end by 2 bases; junction bases not matched to a gene: 6. Germline-derived CDR1 and CDR2 are SGHVS and FQNEAQ. The CDR3 has 17 amino acids. The CDR3 sequence is CASSSWTSGGLTDTQYF. Here the CDR3 DNA reads TGTGCCAGCAGCTCATGGACTAGCGGGGGACTCACAGATACGCAGTATTTT.

The gene calls are TRBV5-4 and TRBJ2-1; D possibly corresponds to TRBD2 (6 bases). Germline CDR1 reads SGHNT; CDR2 reads YYREEE (reference sequence). The ends were cut back, 5 bases at V and 0 bases at J, with 12 bases in the middle. This CDR3 spans 15 amino acids. CDR3 region: CASRTDGGSYNEQFF. Written as DNA, the CDR3 is TGTGCCAGCAGGACCGACGGGGGCTCCTACAATGAGCAGTTCTTC.

This chain joins TRBV23-1 and TRBJ1-5; no firm D call. TRBV23-1 is known as an ORF, though its function is uncertain. CDR3 size: 15 residues. Trimming took 6 bases from V and 6 from J, leaving 18 bases between them. The CDR3: CASRPPFGVCQPQHF. The CDR3 DNA reads TGCGCCAGCAGGCCTCCTTTCGGGGTTTGTCAGCCCCAGCATTTT.

Note on this clone: The junction departs from the called germline gene at one end, perhaps through a read error. The chain's CDR3 is CASTLVGQGRTGELFF. In DNA form, the CDR3 reads TGTGCCAGCACTTTAGTGGGGCAGGGTCGCACCGGGGAGCTGTTTTTT. The rearrangement joins TRBV28 to TRBJ2-2; weak D call: TRBD1 (5 bases). This CDR3 is built from 16 residues. The germline gives CDR1 MDHEN, CDR2 SYDVKM. The full variable domain, completed using reference TRBV28 and TRBJ2-2, is DVKVTQSSRYLVKRTGEKVFLECVQDMDHENMFWYRQDPGLGLRLIYFSYDVKMKEKGDIPEGYSVSREKKERFSLILESASTNQTSMYLCASTLVGQGRTGELFFGEGSRLTVL.

This clone was seen a few times. The rearrangement uses TRBV19 and TRBJ2-7; possibly TRBD2 for D (8 bases). The CDR3 covers 14 residues. Germline lookup yields CDR1 LNHDA and CDR2 SQIVND (reference sequence). Trimming took off 6 bases at V and 4 bases at J, with 16 bases between the two ends. The CDR3 sequence is CASSRQGLGYEQYF. The CDR3 nucleotides are TGTGCCAGTAGCAGACAGGGACTAGGGTACGAGCAGTACTTC.

The gene calls are TRBV27 and TRBJ2-2; 7 bases align to TRBD2. CDR3 length: 18 residues. CDR1 is MNHEY, CDR2 SMNVEV, per germline (reference sequence). With V trimmed by 6 bases and J by 0 bases, 13 bases remained unmatched. The CDR3 region is CASSPPFYGGANTGELFF. As DNA, the CDR3 is TGTGCCAGCAGCCCTCCGTTTTATGGGGGGGCGAACACCGGGGAGCTGTTTTTT.

The J gene is TRBJ2-7, the V gene TRBV4-1; 9 bases fit TRBD1. V shed 1 base and J 7 bases; nucleotides not matched to a gene: 11. CDR1 MGHRA and CDR2 YSYEKL come from the germline V gene. There are 16 residues in the CDR3. In DNA, the CDR3 is TGCGCCAGCAGCCAAGGGACGGGACAGGGTACGCAGGAGCAGTACTTC. Its translation: CASSQGTGQGTQEQYF.

This chain joins TRBV15 and TRBJ1-1; TRBD1 agrees at 8 bases. V dropped 5 bases and J dropped 3; count of bases not matched to a gene: 8. This CDR3 has 15 amino acids. CDR1 LNHNV and CDR2 YYDKDF come from the germline V gene (reference sequence). The CDR3 loop reads CATSLPGQVYTEAFF. The CDR3 nucleotides are TGTGCCACCAGCCTGCCGGGACAGGTGTACACTGAAGCTTTCTTT.

The V and J genes are TRBV13 and TRBJ2-5, with 13 bases fitting TRBD2. Germline V gives CDR1 PRHDT, CDR2 FYEKMQ (reference sequence). Unmatched junction bases numbered 7, after V lost 6 bases and J lost 0 bases. This CDR3 is 17 amino acids long. The CDR3, as DNA: TGTGCCAGCAGTTCTAGGACTAGCGGGGGAAACCAAGAGACCCAGTACTTC. It yields the protein CASSSRTSGGNQETQYF.

The chain recombines TRBV12-5 with TRBJ2-4; TRBD2 might be the D (5 bases). CDR1 is LGHNT, CDR2 FRNRAP, per germline. Deletions cut 1 base from V and 6 bases from J, with 13 bases between. The CDR3 runs 15 residues. This CDR3 reads CASGLGSGGGNIQYF. CDR3 nucleotides: TGTGCTAGTGGTTTGGGGAGTGGAGGTGGAAACATTCAGTACTTC.

The V and J genes are TRBV11-2 and TRBJ1-2, with D unclear. V lost 5 bases and J lost 5, with 12 bases in between. This CDR3 spans 13 amino acids. Germline V gene lookup returns CDR1 SGHAT and CDR2 FQNNGV. As DNA, the CDR3 is TGTGCCAGCAGCCCGAATGCACAGTATGGCTACACCTTC. This encodes CASSPNAQYGYTF.